These 9 T cell receptor beta chains were all obtained from the same sample, sequenced in a study of blood T cell repertoires in COVID-19. Only in-frame clones appear in the TCRdb table, and some are missing; sequencing was by immunoSEQ multiplex PCR. This table has about 220,000 clones, 82% appearing once. The source material was peripheral blood. Receptor source: a woman in her seventies with COVID-19, enrolled during active disease.

The rearrangement uses TRBV6-5 and TRBJ1-1; TRBD1 is a possible D gene (5 bases). Germline-derived CDR1 and CDR2 are MNHEY and SVGAGI. The V gene lost 0 bases and the J gene lost 6 bases, with 17 bases spanning the gap. The CDR3 is 16 amino acids. The CDR3 spells CASSYSGEGRFAEAFF. CDR3 DNA sequence: TGTGCCAGCAGTTACTCGGGGGAGGGGAGGTTCGCTGAAGCTTTCTTT.

The rearrangement uses TRBV10-2 and TRBJ1-2; D gene ambiguous. Germline V gene sequence: CDR1 WSHSY, CDR2 SAAADI. The CDR3 spans 14 residues. V was cut by 0 bases and J by 7 bases, with 12 bases left in between. The CDR3 nucleotides read TGCGCCAGCAGTGAGTCACAGCTGCTAAGTGGCTACACCTTC. Amino acids: CASSESQLLSGYTF.

This chain connects TRBV5-6 to TRBJ2-4; 8 bases align to TRBD1. CDR1 is SGHDT, CDR2 YYEEEE, per germline. V gave up 4 bases and J gave up 6 bases; unmatched junction bases: 9. The CDR3 length is 15 residues. CDR3 in DNA: TGTGCCAGCAGCCCCGGACAGGGCAGGGGAAACATTCAGTACTTC. Its translation: CASSPGQGRGNIQYF.

The gene calls are TRBV11-2 and TRBJ1-4, with TRBD1 matching 8 bases. With 1 base clipped from V and 8 bases from J, the junction kept 6 bases outside the gene matches. The germline gives CDR1 SGHAT, CDR2 FQNNGV. The CDR3 runs to 15 residues. The CDR3 region has the DNA TGTGCCAGCAGCTTAGGGACAGGGCAGATCGAAAAACTGTTTTTT. Its translation is CASSLGTGQIEKLFF.

This sequence joins TRBV3-1 (or the pseudogene TRBV3-2) and TRBJ1-1; 8 bases map to TRBD1. The CDR3 has 15 amino acids. Germline V gene lookup returns CDR1 LGHDT and CDR2 YNNKEL (reference sequence). The V segment lost 4 bases and the J segment 1 base; nucleotides outside the gene matches: 5. The chain's CDR3 is CASSPTGARNTEAFF. The CDR3 DNA sequence: TGTGCCAGCAGCCCGACAGGGGCTAGGAACACTGAAGCTTTCTTT.

V usage is TRBV2 and J usage is TRBJ2-2, with 13 bases matching TRBD2. Losses at the gene ends were 7 bases for V and 4 bases for J; bases not matched to a gene: 12. The CDR3 has 18 amino acids. Germline loops: CDR1 SNHLY, CDR2 FYNNEI. This chain's CDR3 is CASTHRTSGSSSTGELFF. The CDR3 DNA sequence: TGTGCCAGCACCCATCGGACTAGCGGGAGTAGTAGCACCGGGGAGCTGTTTTTT.

The genes are TRBV19 and TRBJ1-2; 7 bases map to TRBD1. Trimming took 9 bases from V and 4 from J; bases not matched to a gene: 17. The CDR3 is made up of 16 amino acids. The V gene's germline CDR1 is LNHDA and CDR2 SQIVND (reference sequence). CDR3: CASALLSSGQAYGYTF. CDR3 in DNA: TGTGCCAGCGCCCTCTTAAGTTCAGGACAGGCCTATGGCTACACCTTC.

CDR3 protein: CASSQDRTGRNQPQHF. The CDR3 coding sequence is TGCGCCAGCAGCCAAGATCGAACAGGGAGAAATCAGCCCCAGCATTTT. The chain is built from TRBV4-1 and TRBJ1-5, with D perhaps matching TRBD1 (6 bases). The CDR3 totals 16 residues. CDR1 is MGHRA, CDR2 YSYEKL, per germline. V dropped 0 bases and J dropped 4 bases, with 13 bases sitting between them.

The genes are TRBV12-3 or TRBV12-4 and TRBJ1-1, with D possibly matching TRBD1 (6 bases). The CDR3 runs to 13 residues. The V and J ends lost 3 bases and 1 base respectively, with 6 bases between them. CDR3 DNA: TGTGCCAGCAGTTTGGGACAGAACACTGAAGCTTTCTTT. Its protein is CASSLGQNTEAFF.